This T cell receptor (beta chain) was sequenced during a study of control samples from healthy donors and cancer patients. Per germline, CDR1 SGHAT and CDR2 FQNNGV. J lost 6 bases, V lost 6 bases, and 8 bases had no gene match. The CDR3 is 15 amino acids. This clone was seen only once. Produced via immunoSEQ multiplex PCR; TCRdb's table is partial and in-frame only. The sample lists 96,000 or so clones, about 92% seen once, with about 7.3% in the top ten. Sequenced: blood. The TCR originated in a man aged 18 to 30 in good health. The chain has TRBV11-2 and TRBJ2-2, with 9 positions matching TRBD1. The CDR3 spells CASSVLTGGAGELFF. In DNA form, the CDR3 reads TGTGCCAGCAGTGTTTTGACAGGGGGGGCCGGGGAGCTGTTTTTT. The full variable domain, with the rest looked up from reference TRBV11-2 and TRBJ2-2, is EAGVAQSPRYKIIEKRQSVAFWCNPISGHATLYWYQQILGQGPKLLIQFQNNGVVDDSQLPKDRFSAERLKGVDSTLKIQPAKLEDSAVYLCASSVLTGGAGELFFGEGSRLTVL.